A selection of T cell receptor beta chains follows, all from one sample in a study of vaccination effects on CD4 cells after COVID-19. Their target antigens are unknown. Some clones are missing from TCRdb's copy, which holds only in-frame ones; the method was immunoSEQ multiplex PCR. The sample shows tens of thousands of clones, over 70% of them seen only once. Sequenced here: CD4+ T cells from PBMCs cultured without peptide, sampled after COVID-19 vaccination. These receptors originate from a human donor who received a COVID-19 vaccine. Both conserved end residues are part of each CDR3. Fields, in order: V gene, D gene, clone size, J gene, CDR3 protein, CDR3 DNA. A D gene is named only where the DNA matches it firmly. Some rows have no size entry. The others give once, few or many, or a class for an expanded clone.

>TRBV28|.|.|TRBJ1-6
CASQSYFAPLHF
TGTGCCAGCCAGAGCTACTTCGCGCCCCTCCACTTT
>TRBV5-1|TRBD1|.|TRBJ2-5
CASSRNQGALRETQYF
TGCGCCAGCAGCAGAAACCAGGGGGCCTTGAGGGAGACCCAGTACTTC
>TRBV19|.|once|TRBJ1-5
CASRKGVIDQPQHF
TGTGCCAGTAGAAAGGGGGTGATAGATCAGCCCCAGCATTTT
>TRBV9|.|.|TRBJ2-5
CASSEGQTQETQYF
TGTGCCAGCAGCGAGGGCCAGACACAAGAGACCCAGTACTTC
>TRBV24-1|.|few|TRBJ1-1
CATSQQGNTEAFF
TGTGCCACCAGTCAACAGGGGAACACTGAAGCTTTCTTT
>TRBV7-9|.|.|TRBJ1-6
CASSFDRFSPLHF
TGTGCCAGCAGCTTTGACAGGTTTTCACCCCTCCACTTT
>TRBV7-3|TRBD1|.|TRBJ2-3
CASRNPGQSTDTQYF
TGTGCCAGCAGGAACCCGGGACAGAGCACAGATACGCAGTATTTT
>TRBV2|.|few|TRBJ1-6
CASYPRVGSGSPLHF
TGTGCCAGCTACCCCCGGGTGGGTTCGGGTTCACCCCTCCACTTT
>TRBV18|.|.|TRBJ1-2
CASSPPARSAANYGYTF
TGTGCCAGCTCACCCCCTGCCAGGAGCGCTGCAAACTATGGCTACACCTTC
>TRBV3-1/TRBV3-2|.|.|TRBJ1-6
CASSQDKFRGWHYNSPLHF
TGTGCCAGCAGCCAAGATAAGTTTAGAGGGTGGCATTATAATTCACCCCTCCACTTT
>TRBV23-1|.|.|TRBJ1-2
CASSHRTALTF
TGCGCCAGCAGTCATCGGACCGCGCTCACCTTC
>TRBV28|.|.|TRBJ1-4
CASSPISQNEKLFF
TGTGCCAGCAGTCCAATAAGTCAGAATGAAAAACTGTTTTTT
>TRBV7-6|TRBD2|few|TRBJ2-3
CASSLELAGNTDTQYF
TGTGCCAGCAGCTTAGAACTAGCGGGGAACACAGATACGCAGTATTTT
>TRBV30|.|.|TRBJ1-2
CAWFPKGSLYGYTF
TGTGCCTGGTTCCCGAAAGGTTCCCTTTATGGCTACACCTTC